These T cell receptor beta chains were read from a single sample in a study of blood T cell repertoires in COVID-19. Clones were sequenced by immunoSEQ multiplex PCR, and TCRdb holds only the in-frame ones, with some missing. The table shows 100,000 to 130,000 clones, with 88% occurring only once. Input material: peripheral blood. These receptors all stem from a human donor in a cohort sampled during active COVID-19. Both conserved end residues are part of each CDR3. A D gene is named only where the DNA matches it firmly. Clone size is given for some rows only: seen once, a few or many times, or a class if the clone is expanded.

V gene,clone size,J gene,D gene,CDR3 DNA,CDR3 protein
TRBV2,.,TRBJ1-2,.,TGTGCCAGCAGTGGTCGGGGAAGGATTGACTATGGCTACACCTTC,CASSGRGRIDYGYTF
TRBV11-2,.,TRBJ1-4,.,TGTGCCAGCAGCTTATCCGCCACCTACCGGGAAAAACTGTTTTTT,CASSLSATYREKLFF
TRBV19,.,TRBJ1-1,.,TGTGCCACCTTCAACGGGGGTGAAGCTTTCTTT,CATFNGGEAFF
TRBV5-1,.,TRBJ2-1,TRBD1,TGCGCCAGCAGCACCTACACACAGGGGATGCATGAGCAGTTCTTC,CASSTYTQGMHEQFF
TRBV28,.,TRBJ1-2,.,TGTGCCAGCAGTTTTAAGGGGTTCAGTGGCTACACCTTC,CASSFKGFSGYTF
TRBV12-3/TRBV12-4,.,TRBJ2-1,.,TGTGCCAGCAGTTTGGGGCCTTTTGAGCAGTTCTTC,CASSLGPFEQFF
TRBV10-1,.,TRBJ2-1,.,TGCGCCAGCAGTGAGGGGGTAGCGGCCTACAATGAGCAGTTCTTC,CASSEGVAAYNEQFF
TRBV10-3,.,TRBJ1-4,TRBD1,TGTGCCATCAGTGAGGGGACAGACCCTATACTGTTTTTT,CAISEGTDPILFF
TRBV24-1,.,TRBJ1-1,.,TGTGCCACCGGGCAGGGGAAAGGGAACACTGAAGCTTTCTTT,CATGQGKGNTEAFF
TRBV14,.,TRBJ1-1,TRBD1,TGTGCCAGCAGCCGGGACAGGGGGCAGTCTGGCACTGAAGCTTTCTTT,CASSRDRGQSGTEAFF
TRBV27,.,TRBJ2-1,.,TGTGCCAGCAGCCTGGGGCGCCAGGCGCAGTTCTTC,CASSLGRQAQFF
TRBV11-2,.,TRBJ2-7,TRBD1,TGTGCCAGCAGCTTCGGGACAGTTAACTACGAGCAGTACTTC,CASSFGTVNYEQYF
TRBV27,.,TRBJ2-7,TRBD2,TGTGCCAGCAGTCGCAACCCAGCGGGAGGGAGCTACGAGCAGTACTTC,CASSRNPAGGSYEQYF
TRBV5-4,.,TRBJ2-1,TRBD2,TGTGCCAGCAGCAGACTAGCGGGAGGTTCGATGGGTAATGAGCAGTTCTTC,CASSRLAGGSMGNEQFF
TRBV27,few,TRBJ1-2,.,TGTGCCAGCAGTTTGGTCAGTCCTAACTATGGCTACACCTTC,CASSLVSPNYGYTF
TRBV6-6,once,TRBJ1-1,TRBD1,TGTGCCAGCAGTTACGGACAGGGGGCCGGCACTGAAGCTTTCTTT,CASSYGQGAGTEAFF
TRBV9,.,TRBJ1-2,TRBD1,TGTGCCAGCAGCGTTCTGGACAGGGGACCACATGGCTACACCTTC,CASSVLDRGPHGYTF
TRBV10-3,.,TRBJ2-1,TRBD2,TGTGCCATCAGCGACTACACTAGCGGCCAGGCCTACAATGAGCAGTTCTTC,CAISDYTSGQAYNEQFF
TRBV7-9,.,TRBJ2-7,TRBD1,TGTGCCAGCAGCTCGGGACAGGGAGTCTCCTACGAGCAGTACTTC,CASSSGQGVSYEQYF
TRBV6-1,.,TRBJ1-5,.,TGTGCCAGCAGTGAAATACCCACGGGAGGGCCCCAGCATTTT,CASSEIPTGGPQHF
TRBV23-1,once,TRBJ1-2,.,TGCGCCAGCATCCTGGCAACTACTAACTATGGCTACACCTTC,CASILATTNYGYTF
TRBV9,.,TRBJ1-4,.,TGTGCCAGCAGCGCCGTCGGGGGAAATAATGAAAAACTGTTTTTT,CASSAVGGNNEKLFF
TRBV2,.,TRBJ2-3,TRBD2,TGTGCCAGCATCGAGCCAGCGGGGGGTAGCACAGATACGCAGTATTTT,CASIEPAGGSTDTQYF
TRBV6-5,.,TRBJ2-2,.,TGTGCCAGCAGTTGGACTGGCAGCACCGGGGAGCTGTTTTTT,CASSWTGSTGELFF
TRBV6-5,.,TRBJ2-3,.,TGTGCCAGCACCATGGACAGAAACACAGATACGCAGTATTTT,CASTMDRNTDTQYF
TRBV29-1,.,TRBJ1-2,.,TGCAGCGTTGTCAGTCCCGTTAACTATGGCTACACCTTC,CSVVSPVNYGYTF
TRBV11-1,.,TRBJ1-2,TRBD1,TGTGCCAGCAGCGTCCGGGACAGGGGTTTGAACTATGGCTACACCTTC,CASSVRDRGLNYGYTF
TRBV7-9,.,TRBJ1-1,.,TGTGCCAGCAGACAATGGTCCCAGGGGAACACTGAAGCTTTCTTT,CASRQWSQGNTEAFF
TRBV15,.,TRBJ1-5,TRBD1,TGTGCCACCAGCAATATGTTGGGCAGGGGGGACAATCAGCCCCAGCATTTT,CATSNMLGRGDNQPQHF
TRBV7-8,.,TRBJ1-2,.,TGTGCCAGCAGCCTAGACAGCCTCGGCTATGGCTACACCTTC,CASSLDSLGYGYTF
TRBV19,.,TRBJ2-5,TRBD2,TGTGCCAGTAGTCCCGGACTAGCGGGACCCCAAGAGACCCAGTACTTC,CASSPGLAGPQETQYF
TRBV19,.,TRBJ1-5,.,TGTGCCAGTAGTATAGTGGGGGCCACAAATCAGCCCCAGCATTTT,CASSIVGATNQPQHF
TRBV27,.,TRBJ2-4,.,TGTGCCACCCCTGAGGGGAGGTTAGCCAAAAACATTCAGTACTTC,CATPEGRLAKNIQYF
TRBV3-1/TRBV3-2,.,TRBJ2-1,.,TGTGCCAGCAGCCGAGCCCGGCGGCAGTACAATGAGCAGTTCTTC,CASSRARRQYNEQFF
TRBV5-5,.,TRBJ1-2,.,TGTGCCAGCAGCGCCTGGGACACCCCCTATGGCTACACCTTC,CASSAWDTPYGYTF
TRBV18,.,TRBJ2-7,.,TGTGCCAGCTCATCCCGTGACAGTGGAGTCTACGAGCAGTACTTC,CASSSRDSGVYEQYF
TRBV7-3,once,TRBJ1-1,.,TGTGCCAGCAGCCCACTCGGGGGTAAAATGAACACTGAAGCTTTCTTT,CASSPLGGKMNTEAFF
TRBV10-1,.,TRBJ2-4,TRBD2,TGCGCCAGCAGTGATGAACGGGAGGGTTCAAACATTCAGTACTTC,CASSDEREGSNIQYF
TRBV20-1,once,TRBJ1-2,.,TGCAGTGCAAGTCCCGGACAGAGCTATGGCTACACCTTC,CSASPGQSYGYTF
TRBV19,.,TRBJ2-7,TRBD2,TGTGCCACCCAGGCCGGCGGGGGGTACGAGCAGTACTTC,CATQAGGGYEQYF
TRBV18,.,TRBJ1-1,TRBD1,TGTGCCAGCTCACTGTCCCGACAGGGAGGAACTGAAGCTTTCTTT,CASSLSRQGGTEAFF
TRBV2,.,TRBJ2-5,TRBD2,TGTGCCAGCCACCCACTAGCGGGAAGAGAGACCCAGTACTTC,CASHPLAGRETQYF
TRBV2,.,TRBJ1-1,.,TGTGCCAGCAGAAACAGGGAAGGGAACACTGAAGCTTTCTTT,CASRNREGNTEAFF
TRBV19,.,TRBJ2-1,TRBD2,TGTGCCAGTAGTATAGGGGCTAGCGGTTACAATGAGCAGTTCTTC,CASSIGASGYNEQFF
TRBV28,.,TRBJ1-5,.,TGTGCCAGCGGCTTAATGCAGCCCCAGCATTTT,CASGLMQPQHF
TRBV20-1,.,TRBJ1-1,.,TGCAGTGCTAGTCCAGGGGAGAACACTGAAGCTTTCTTT,CSASPGENTEAFF
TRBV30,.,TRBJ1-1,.,TGTGCCTGGAGTGGGGCCCTAAACACTGAAGCTTTCTTT,CAWSGALNTEAFF
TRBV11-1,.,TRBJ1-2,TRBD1,TGTGCCAGCAGCCTAGGGACAGAGATGAACTATGGCTACACCTTC,CASSLGTEMNYGYTF
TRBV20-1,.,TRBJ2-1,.,TGCAGTGCAACTAGCATCAATGAGCAGTTCTTC,CSATSINEQFF
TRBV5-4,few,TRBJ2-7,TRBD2,TGTGCCAGCAGTTACCCTAGCGGGAGTGGGGTCGAGCAGTACTTC,CASSYPSGSGVEQYF
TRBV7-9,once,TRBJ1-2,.,TGTGCCAGCAGCCCCCCAACGGGGGTCAACTATGGCTACACCTTC,CASSPPTGVNYGYTF
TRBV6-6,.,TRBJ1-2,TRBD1,TGTGCCAGCAATTCGGACAGGGGGATGATCCCCCTTGGCTACACCTTC,CASNSDRGMIPLGYTF
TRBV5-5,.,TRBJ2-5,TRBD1,TGTGCCAGCAGCTCTGAGTATACTTACGGGACAGGGGAAGAGACCCAGTACTTC,CASSSEYTYGTGEETQYF
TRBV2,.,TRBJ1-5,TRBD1,TGTGCCAGAGGACAGGGAGGGGATCAGCCCCAGCATTTT,CARGQGGDQPQHF
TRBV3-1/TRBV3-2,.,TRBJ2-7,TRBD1,TGTGCCAGCAGCCAATGGGGACAGGGGAACGAGCAGTACTTC,CASSQWGQGNEQYF
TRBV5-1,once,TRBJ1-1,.,TGCGCCAGCAGCTTGAGTCCAGACACTGAAGCTTTCTTT,CASSLSPDTEAFF
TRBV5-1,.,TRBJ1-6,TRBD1,TGCGCCAGCAGCTGGGGGACAGGGGACGCATCACCCCTCCACTTT,CASSWGTGDASPLHF
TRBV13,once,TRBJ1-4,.,TGTGCCAGCAGCCTCACAGGAAAGTCAACTAATGAAAAACTGTTTTTT,CASSLTGKSTNEKLFF
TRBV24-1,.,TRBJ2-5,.,TGTGCCACCAGTGATTTGTCGGGGGACCAAGAGACCCAGTACTTC,CATSDLSGDQETQYF
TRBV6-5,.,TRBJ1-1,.,TGTGCCAGCAGACCACAGGGCTCGGGGACTGAAGCTTTCTTT,CASRPQGSGTEAFF